This note documents a single TCR beta chain sequence. A second PCR, run for roughly 7 to 12 cycles, used a sample-barcoded 5' primer plus a J-beta primer mix. Tags on each cDNA molecule came from a template-switch adaptor with 12 random nucleotides. One entry per CDR3 protein results from TCRdb running MiXCR on the 5' RACE reads. The sample holds 780,000 or so distinct CDR3 sequences; 56% are singletons and the top ten take roughly 25%. Per the germline V gene, CDR1 is SQVTM and CDR2 is ANQGSEA. V gave up 6 bases and J gave up 7 bases, with 15 bases separating them. CDR3 size: 13 residues. The sample originates from a study of blood T cells in healthy people across ages.

Sequencing was carried out using blood. This sequence joins TRBV29-1 and TRBJ1-4; D unresolved. This receptor was identified in a man aged 40-49 years in good health. The CDR3 reads CSVLDWLGEKLFF. CDR3 coding DNA: TGCAGCGTCTTAGACTGGTTAGGTGAAAAACTGTTTTTT.